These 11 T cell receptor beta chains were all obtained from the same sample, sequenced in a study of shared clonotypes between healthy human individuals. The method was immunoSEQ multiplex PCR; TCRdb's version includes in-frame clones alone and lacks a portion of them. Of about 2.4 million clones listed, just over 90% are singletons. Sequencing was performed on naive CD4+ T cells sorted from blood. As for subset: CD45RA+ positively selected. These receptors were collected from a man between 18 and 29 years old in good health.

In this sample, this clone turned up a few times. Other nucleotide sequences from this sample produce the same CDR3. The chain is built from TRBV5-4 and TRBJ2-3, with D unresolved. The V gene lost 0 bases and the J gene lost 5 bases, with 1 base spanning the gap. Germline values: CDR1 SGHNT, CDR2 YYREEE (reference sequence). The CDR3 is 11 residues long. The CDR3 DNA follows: TGTGCCAGCAGCTTGGGAGATACGCAGTATTTT. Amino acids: CASSLGDTQYF.

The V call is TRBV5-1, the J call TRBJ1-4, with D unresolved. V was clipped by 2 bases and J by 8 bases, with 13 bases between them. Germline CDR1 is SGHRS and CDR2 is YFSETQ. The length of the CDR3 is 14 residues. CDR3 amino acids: CASSFGDFEEKLFF. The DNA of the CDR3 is TGCGCCAGCAGCTTCGGAGACTTTGAGGAAAAACTGTTTTTT.

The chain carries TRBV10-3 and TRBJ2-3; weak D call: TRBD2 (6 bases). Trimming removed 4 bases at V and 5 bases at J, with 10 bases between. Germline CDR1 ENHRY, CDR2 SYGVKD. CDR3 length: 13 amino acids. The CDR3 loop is CAISVRGGDTQYF. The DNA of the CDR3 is TGTGCCATCAGTGTTAGGGGAGGAGATACGCAGTATTTT.

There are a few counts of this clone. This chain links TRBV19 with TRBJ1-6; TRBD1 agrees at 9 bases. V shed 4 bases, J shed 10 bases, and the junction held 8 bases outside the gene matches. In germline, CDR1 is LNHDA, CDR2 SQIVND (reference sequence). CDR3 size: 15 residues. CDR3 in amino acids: CASSTRDRVFSPLHF. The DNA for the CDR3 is TGTGCCAGTAGTACCAGGGACAGGGTCTTCTCACCCCTCCACTTT. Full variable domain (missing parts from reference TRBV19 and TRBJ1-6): DGGITQSPKYLFRKEGQNVTLSCEQNLNHDAMYWYRQDPGQGLRLIYYSQIVNDFQKGDIAEGYSVSREKKESFPLTVTSAQKNPTAFYLCASSTRDRVFSPLHFGNGTRLTVT.

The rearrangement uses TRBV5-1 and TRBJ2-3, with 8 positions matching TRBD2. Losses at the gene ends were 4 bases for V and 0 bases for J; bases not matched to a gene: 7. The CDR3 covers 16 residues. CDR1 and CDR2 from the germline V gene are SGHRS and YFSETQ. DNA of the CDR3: TGCGCCAGCAGCCCTGGGCCTAGCGGGAGCACAGATACGCAGTATTTT. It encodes CASSPGPSGSTDTQYF.

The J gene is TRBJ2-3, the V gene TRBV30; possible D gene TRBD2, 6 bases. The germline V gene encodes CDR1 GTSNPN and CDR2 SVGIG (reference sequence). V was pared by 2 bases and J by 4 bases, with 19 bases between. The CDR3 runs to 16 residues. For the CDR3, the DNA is TGTGCCTGGAGTCCCACCCGGGGGATGTCGGCAGATACGCAGTATTTT. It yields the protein CAWSPTRGMSADTQYF.

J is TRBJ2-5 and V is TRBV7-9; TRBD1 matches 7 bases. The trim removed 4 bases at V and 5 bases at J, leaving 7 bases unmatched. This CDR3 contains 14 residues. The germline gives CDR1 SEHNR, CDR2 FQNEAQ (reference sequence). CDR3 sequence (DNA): TGTGCCAGCAGCTACACGACAGGGTTGGAGACCCAGTACTTC. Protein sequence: CASSYTTGLETQYF.

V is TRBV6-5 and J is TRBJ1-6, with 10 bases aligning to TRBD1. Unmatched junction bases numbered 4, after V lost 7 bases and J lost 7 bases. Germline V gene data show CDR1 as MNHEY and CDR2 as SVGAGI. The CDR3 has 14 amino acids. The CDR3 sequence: CASTPGQGNSPLHF. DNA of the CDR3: TGTGCCAGCACCCCGGGACAGGGGAATTCACCCCTCCACTTT.

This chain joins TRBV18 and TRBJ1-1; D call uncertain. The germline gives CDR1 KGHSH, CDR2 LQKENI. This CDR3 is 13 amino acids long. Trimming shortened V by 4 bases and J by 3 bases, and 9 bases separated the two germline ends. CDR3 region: CASSQTRDTEAFF. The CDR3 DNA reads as TGTGCCAGCTCACAAACAAGGGACACTGAAGCTTTCTTT. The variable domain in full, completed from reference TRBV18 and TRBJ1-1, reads NAGVMQNPRHLVRRRGQEARLRCSPMKGHSHVYWYRQLPEEGLKFMVYLQKENIIDESGMPKERFSAEFPKEGPSILRIQQVVRGDSAAYFCASSQTRDTEAFFGQGTRLTVV.

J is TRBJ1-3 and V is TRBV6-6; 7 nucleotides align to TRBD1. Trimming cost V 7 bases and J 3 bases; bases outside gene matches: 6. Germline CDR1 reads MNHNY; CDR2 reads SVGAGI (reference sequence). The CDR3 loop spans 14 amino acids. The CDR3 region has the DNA TGTGCCAGCATAACAGGGGCTTATGGAAACACCATATATTTT. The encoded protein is CASITGAYGNTIYF.

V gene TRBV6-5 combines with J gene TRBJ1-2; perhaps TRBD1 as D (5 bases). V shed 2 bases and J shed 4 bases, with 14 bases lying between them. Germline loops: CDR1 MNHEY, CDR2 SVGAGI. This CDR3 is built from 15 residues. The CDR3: CASSYTNTGPYGYTF. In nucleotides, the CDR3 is TGTGCCAGCAGTTACACTAACACAGGACCCTATGGCTACACCTTC.